This TCR beta chain was sequenced during a study of T cell changes during pregnancy in multiple sclerosis. The repertoire was sequenced with immunoSEQ multiplex PCR; TCRdb's copy has only in-frame clones and lacks some. The table records under 80,000 clones, approximately 89% of them present only once. Germline CDR1 is SEHNR and CDR2 is FQNEAQ (reference sequence). Between the trimmed V and J ends, which lost 6 bases and 0 bases, there was a span of 18 bases. CDR3 length: 17 amino acids. This sequence was found in a female donor with multiple sclerosis, enrolled in a pregnancy study. This chain links TRBV7-9 with TRBJ2-1, with a possible D match to TRBD2 (5 bases). Sequencing used peripheral blood, obtained in the second trimester of pregnancy. CDR3: CASSLSQGSSSYNEQFF. CDR3 bases: TGTGCCAGCAGTCTTTCCCAAGGGAGTAGCTCCTACAATGAGCAGTTCTTC. The full variable domain, in which reference TRBV7-9 and TRBJ2-1 provide the parts outside the CDR3, is DTGVSQNPRHKITKRGQNVTFRCDPISEHNRLYWYRQTLGQGPEFLTYFQNEAQLEKSRLLSDRFSAERPKGSFSTLEIQRTEQGDSAMYLCASSLSQGSSSYNEQFFGPGTRLTVL.